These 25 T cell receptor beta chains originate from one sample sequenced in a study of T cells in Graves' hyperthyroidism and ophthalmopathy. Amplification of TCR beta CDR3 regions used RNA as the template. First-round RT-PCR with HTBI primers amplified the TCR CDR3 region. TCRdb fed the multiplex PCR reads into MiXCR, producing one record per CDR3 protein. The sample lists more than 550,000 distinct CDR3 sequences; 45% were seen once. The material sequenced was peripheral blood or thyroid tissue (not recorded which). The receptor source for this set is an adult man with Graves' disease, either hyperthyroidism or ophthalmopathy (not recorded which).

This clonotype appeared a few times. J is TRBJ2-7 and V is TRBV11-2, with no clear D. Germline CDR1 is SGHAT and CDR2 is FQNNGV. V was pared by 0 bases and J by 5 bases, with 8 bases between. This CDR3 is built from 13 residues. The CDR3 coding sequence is TGTGCCAGCAGCTTAGATTTGGGCCACGAGCAGTACTTC. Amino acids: CASSLDLGHEQYF.

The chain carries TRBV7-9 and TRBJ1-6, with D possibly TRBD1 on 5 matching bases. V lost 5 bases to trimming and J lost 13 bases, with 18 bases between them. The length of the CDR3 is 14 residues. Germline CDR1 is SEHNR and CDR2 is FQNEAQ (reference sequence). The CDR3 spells CASSTPLAGGPLHF. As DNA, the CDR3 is TGTGCCAGCAGCACCCCACTAGCGGGGGGGCCCCTCCACTTT.

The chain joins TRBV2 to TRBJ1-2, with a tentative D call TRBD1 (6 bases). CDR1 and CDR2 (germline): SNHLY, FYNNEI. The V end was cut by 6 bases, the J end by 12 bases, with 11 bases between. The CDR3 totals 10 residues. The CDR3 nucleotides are TGTGCCAGCAGGACAGGTGGAAACACCTTC. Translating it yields CASRTGGNTF.

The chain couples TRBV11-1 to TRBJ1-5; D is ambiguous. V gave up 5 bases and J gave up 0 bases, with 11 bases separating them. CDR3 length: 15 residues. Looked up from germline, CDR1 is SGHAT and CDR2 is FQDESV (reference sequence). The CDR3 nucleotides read TGTGCCAGCAGCCCAATCGGGAATAGCAATCAGCCCCAGCATTTT. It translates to CASSPIGNSNQPQHF. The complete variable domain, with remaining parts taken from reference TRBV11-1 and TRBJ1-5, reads EAEVAQSPRYKITEKSQAVAFWCDPISGHATLYWYRQILGQGPELLVQFQDESVVDDSQLPKDRFSAERLKGVDSTLKIQPAELGDSAMYLCASSPIGNSNQPQHFGDGTRLSIL.

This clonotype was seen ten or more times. CDR3 in DNA: TGTGCCACCAGTGATTTTGTCGGGACAGAAGAGACCCAGTACTTC. Its protein is CATSDFVGTEETQYF. This chain uses TRBV24-1 with TRBJ2-5; 7 nucleotides agree with TRBD1. Germline CDR1 KGHDR, CDR2 SFDVKD. The CDR3 runs to 15 residues. V was pared by 1 base and J by 3 bases, with 4 bases of the junction left unmatched.

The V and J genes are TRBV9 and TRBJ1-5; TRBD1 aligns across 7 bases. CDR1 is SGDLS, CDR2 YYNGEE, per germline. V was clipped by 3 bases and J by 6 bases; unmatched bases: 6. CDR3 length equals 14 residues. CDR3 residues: CASSAGQVSQPQHF. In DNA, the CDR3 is TGTGCCAGCAGCGCCGGACAGGTTAGTCAGCCCCAGCATTTT.

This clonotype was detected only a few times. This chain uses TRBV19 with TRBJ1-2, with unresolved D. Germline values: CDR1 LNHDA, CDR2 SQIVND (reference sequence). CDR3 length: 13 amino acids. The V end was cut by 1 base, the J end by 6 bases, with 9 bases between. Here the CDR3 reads CASSIVSGDGYTF. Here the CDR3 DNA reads TGTGCCAGTAGTATAGTATCTGGGGATGGCTACACCTTC.

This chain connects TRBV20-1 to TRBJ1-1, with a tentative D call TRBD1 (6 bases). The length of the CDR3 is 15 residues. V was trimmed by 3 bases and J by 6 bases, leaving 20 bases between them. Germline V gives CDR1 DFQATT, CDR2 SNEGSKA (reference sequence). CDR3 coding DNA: TGCAGTGCTAGTGGCCGGGGCGAGGGACACGCTGAAGCTTTCTTT. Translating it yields CSASGRGEGHAEAFF.

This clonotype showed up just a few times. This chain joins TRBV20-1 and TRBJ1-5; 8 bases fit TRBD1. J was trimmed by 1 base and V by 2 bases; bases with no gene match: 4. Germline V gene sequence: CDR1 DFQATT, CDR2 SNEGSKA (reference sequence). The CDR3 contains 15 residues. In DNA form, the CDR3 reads TGCAGTGCTAGACTAACAGGGGGAAGCAATCAGCCCCAGCATTTT. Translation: CSARLTGGSNQPQHF.

The DNA of the CDR3 is TGTGCCAGCAGGAAGACAGGGGGCCTGTGGGATAATTCACCCCTCCACTTT. Translating it yields CASRKTGGLWDNSPLHF. The rearrangement uses TRBV7-9 and TRBJ1-6, with TRBD1 identical over 10 bases. Losses at the gene ends were 6 bases for V and 5 bases for J; bases not matched to a gene: 10. This CDR3 spans 17 amino acids. The germline gives CDR1 SEHNR, CDR2 FQNEAQ (reference sequence).

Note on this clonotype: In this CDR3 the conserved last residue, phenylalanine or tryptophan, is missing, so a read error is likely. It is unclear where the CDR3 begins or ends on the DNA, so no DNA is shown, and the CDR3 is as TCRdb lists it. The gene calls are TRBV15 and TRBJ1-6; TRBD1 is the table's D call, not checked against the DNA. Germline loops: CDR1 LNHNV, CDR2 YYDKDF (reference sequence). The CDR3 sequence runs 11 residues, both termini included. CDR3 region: CATSRVLGTAS.

The DNA for the CDR3 is TGCGCCAGCAGTCTTGGGACCAGCTCCAATAACTATGGCTACACCTTC. Translating it yields CASSLGTSSNNYGYTF. The rearrangement links TRBV5-1 to TRBJ1-2; a weak D match, TRBD1 (5 bases). V was trimmed by 5 bases and J by 1 base, leaving 18 bases between them. CDR3 length: 16 residues. CDR1 SGHRS and CDR2 YFSETQ come from the germline V gene. Supplemented by reference TRBV5-1 and TRBJ1-2, the full variable domain reads KAGVTQTPRYLIKTRGQQVTLSCSPISGHRSVSWYQQTPGQGLQFLFEYFSETQRNKGNFPGRFSGRQFSNSRSEMNVSTLELGDSALYLCASSLGTSSNNYGYTFGSGTRLTVV.

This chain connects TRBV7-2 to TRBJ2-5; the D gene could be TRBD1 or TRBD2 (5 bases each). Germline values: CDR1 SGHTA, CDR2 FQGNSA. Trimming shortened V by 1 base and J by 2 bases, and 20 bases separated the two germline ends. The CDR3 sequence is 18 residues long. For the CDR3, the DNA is TGTGCCAGCAGCTTAGTGTTGGGACGTAGCGCGAAACAAGAGACCCAGTACTTC. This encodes CASSLVLGRSAKQETQYF.

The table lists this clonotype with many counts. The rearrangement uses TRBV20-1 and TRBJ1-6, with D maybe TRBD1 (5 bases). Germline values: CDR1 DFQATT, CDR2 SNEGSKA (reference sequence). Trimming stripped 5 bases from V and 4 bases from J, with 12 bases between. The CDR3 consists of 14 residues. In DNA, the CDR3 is TGCAGTGCTGAATCGAGGGGATATAATTCACCCCTCCACTTT. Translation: CSAESRGYNSPLHF.

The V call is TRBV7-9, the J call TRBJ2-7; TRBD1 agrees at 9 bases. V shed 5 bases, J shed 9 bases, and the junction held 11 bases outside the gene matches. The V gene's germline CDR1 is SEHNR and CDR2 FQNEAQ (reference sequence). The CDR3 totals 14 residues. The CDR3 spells CASSRDRDTDTQYF. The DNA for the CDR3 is TGTGCCAGCAGCCGGGACAGGGATACAGATACGCAGTACTTC.

DNA for the CDR3: TGTGCCAGTAACAAGGGCAGGGTCGGGTATACTGAAGCTTTCTTT. Residues: CASNKGRVGYTEAFF. The genes are TRBV19 and TRBJ1-1, with D perhaps matching TRBD1 (5 bases). V lost 7 bases and J 5 bases, leaving 20 bases between the germline ends. There are 15 residues in the CDR3. Germline lookup yields CDR1 LNHDA and CDR2 SQIVND (reference sequence).

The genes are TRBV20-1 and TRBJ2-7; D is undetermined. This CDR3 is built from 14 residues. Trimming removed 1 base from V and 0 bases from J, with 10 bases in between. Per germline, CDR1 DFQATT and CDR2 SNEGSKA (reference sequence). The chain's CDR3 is CSARAAVASYEQYF. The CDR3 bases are TGCAGTGCTAGAGCGGCAGTCGCCTCCTACGAGCAGTACTTC.

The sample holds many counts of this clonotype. CDR3 amino acids: CASSLFQGPTYEQYF. CDR3 sequence (DNA): TGTGCCAGCAGCTTATTTCAGGGTCCAACCTACGAGCAGTACTTC. V usage is TRBV7-8 and J usage is TRBJ2-7; tentatively, D is TRBD1 (5 bases). Between the trimmed V and J ends, which lost 2 bases and 2 bases, there was a span of 13 bases. This CDR3 region has 15 residues. Germline V lookup: CDR1 SGHVS, CDR2 FQNEAQ. The complete variable domain, with remaining parts taken from reference TRBV7-8 and TRBJ2-7, reads GAGVSQSPRYKVAKRGQDVALRCDPISGHVSLFWYQQALGQGPEFLTYFQNEAQLDKSGLPSDRFFAERPEGSVSTLKIQRTQQEDSAVYLCASSLFQGPTYEQYFGPGTRLTVT.

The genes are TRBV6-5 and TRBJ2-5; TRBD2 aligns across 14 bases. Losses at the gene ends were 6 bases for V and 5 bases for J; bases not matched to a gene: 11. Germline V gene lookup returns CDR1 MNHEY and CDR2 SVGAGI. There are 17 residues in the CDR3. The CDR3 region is CASSLAHGTSGSETQYF. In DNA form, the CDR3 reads TGTGCCAGCAGCTTAGCGCACGGGACTAGCGGGAGTGAGACCCAGTACTTC.

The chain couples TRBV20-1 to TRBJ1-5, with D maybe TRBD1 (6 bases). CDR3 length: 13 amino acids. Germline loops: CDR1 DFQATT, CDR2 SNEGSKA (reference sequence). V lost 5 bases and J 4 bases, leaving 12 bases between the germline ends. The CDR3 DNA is TGCAGTGCTTCGACAGGCGTTAATCAGCCCCAGCATTTT. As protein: CSASTGVNQPQHF.

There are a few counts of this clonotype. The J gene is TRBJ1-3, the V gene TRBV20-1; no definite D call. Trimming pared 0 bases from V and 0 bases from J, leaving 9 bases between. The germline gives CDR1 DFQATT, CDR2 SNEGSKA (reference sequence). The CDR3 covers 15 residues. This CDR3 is CSARDRSSSGNTIYF. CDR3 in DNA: TGCAGTGCTAGAGACCGATCAAGCTCTGGAAACACCATATATTTT.

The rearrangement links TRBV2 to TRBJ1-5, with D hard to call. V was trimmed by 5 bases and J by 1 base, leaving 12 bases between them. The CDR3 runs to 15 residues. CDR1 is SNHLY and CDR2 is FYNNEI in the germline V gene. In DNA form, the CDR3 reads TGTGCCAGCAGTCCTACAGCCCCGAGCAATCAGCCCCAGCATTTT. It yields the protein CASSPTAPSNQPQHF.

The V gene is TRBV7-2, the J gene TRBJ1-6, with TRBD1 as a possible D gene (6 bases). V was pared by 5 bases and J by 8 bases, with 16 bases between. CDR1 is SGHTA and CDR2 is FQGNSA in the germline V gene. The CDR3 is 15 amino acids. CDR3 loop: CASSPLGGGDSPLHF. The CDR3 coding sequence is TGTGCCAGCAGCCCCCTCGGGGGCGGGGATTCACCCCTCCACTTT.

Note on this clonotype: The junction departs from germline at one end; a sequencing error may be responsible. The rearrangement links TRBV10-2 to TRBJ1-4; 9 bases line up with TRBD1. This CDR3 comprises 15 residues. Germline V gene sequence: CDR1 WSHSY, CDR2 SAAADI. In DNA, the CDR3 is TGTGCCAGCAGCGTAGGACAGGGGAGGGTTGAAAAACTGTTTTTT. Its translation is CASSVGQGRVEKLFF.

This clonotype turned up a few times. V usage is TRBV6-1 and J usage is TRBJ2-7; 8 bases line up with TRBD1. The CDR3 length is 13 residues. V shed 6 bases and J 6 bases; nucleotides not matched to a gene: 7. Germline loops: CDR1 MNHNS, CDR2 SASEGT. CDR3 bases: TGTGCCAGCAGCCGACAGGGGTTGCTCGAGCAGTACTTC. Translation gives CASSRQGLLEQYF.